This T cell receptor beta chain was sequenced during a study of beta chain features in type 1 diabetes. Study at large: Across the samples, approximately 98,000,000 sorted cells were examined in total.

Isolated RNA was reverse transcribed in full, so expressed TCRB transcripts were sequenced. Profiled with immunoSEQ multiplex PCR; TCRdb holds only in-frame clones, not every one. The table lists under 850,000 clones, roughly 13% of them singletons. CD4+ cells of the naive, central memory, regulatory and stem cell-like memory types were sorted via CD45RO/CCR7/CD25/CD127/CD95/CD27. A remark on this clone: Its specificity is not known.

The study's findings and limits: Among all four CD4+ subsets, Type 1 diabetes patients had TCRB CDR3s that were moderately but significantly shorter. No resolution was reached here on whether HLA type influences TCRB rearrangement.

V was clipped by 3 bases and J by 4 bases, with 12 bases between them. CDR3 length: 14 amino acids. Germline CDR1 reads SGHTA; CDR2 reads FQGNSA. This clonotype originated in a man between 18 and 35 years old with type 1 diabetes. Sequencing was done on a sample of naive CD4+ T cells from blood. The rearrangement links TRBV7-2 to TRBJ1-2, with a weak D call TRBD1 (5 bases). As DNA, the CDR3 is TGTGCCAGCAGCTTTTCCTCGGGGACCTATGGCTACACCTTC. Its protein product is CASSFSSGTYGYTF.